Listed below are T cell receptor beta chains from one sample, sequenced in a study of T cell clones after liver transplantation. Profiled with immunoSEQ multiplex PCR; TCRdb holds only in-frame clones, not every one. The sample contains about 80,000 clones, 80% to 85% of which appear only once. The source was CD4+ T cells from blood, collected approximately 3.5 years after liver transplant. The receptors come from a human patient who received a liver transplant. Some T cells may arise from the graft donor. The conserved cysteine and the conserved F or W are not part of the CDR3 here. Fields, in order: J gene, V gene, CDR3 protein.

TRBJ2-1 TRBV4-3 ASSQDTSRAWRGEQF
TRBJ2-2 TRBV6-1 ASSPRVQNTGELF
TRBJ2-1 TRBV28 ASTGQYNEQF
TRBJ2-3 TRBV5-1 ASSLGLAGYTDTQY
TRBJ2-2 TRBV11-3 ASSLVAVTGELF
TRBJ2-3 TRBV7-9 ASSLGLAFSTDTQY
TRBJ2-5 TRBV5-1 ASSLEGARTQY
TRBJ2-7 TRBV4-3 ASSHGGGYEQY
TRBJ2-1 TRBV7-9 ASSATTGDSYNEQF
TRBJ2-1 TRBV9 ASSVAPDSSYNEQF
TRBJ1-2 TRBV5-1 ASTSGGTNYGYT